Sequencing of this TCR beta chain was carried out in a study of T cells in Graves' hyperthyroidism and ophthalmopathy. Looked up from germline, CDR1 is MNHEY and CDR2 is SVGEGT. Between the trimmed V and J ends, which lost 0 bases and 7 bases, there was a span of 2 bases. This CDR3 has 11 residues. From RNA transcripts, TCR beta CDR3 regions were amplified. Initially, a first-round RT-PCR of the TCR CDR3 employed the HTBI primer set. Each CDR3 protein gets one entry after TCRdb re-called the multiplex PCR reads with MiXCR. The table lists about 300,000 distinct CDR3 sequences, about 14% of them singletons. Patients between 18 and 65 years old had hyperthyroidism, newly diagnosed and lasting under 2 months. Blood from later-ophthalmopathy patients was taken at first hyperthyroidism diagnosis. Around 10 ml of fresh peripheral blood supplied the PBMCs. This clonotype was counted between two and nine times.

Sequences were obtained from blood. The rearrangement joins TRBV6-2 or TRBV6-3 to TRBJ2-3; D is uncertain. The receptor was derived from a woman in her thirties with Graves' hyperthyroidism that later progressed to Graves' ophthalmopathy. The CDR3 sequence: CASSYSHTQYF. The CDR3 DNA sequence: TGTGCCAGCAGTTACTCCCATACGCAGTATTTT.